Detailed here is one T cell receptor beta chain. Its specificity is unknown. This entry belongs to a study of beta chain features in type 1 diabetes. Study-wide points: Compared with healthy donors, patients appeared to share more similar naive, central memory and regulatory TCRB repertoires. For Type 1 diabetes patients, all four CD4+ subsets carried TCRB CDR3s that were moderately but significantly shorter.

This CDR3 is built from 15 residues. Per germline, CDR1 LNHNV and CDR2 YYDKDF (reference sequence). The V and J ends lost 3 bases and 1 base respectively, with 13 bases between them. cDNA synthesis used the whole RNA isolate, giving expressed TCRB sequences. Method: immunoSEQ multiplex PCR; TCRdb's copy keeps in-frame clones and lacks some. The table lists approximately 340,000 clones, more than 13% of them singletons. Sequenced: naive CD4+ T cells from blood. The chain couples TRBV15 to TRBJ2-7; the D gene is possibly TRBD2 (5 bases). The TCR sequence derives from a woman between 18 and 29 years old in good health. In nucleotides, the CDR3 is TGTGCCACCAGCAGGATCCTACTAGGTTCCTACGAGCAGTACTTC. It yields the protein CATSRILLGSYEQYF.